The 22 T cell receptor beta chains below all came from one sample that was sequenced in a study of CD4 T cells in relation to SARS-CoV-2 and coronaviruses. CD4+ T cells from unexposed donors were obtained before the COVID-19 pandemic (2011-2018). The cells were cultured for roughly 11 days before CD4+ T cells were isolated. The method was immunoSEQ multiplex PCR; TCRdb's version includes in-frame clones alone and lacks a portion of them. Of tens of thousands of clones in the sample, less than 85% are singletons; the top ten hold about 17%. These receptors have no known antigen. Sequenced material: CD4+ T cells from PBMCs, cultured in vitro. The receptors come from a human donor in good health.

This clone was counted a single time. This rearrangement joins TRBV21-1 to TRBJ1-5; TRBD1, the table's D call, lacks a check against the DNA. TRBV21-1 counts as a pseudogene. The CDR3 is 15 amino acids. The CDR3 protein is CASSKRGQSNQPQHF. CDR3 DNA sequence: TGTGCCAGCAGCAAAAGGGGGCAGAGCAATCAGCCCCAGCATTTT.

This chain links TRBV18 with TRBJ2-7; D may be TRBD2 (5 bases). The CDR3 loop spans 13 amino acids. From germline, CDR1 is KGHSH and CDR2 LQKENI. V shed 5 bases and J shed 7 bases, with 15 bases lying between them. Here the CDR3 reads CASSSEGRREQYF. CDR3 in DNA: TGTGCCAGCTCATCCGAGGGCCGGCGGGAGCAGTACTTC.

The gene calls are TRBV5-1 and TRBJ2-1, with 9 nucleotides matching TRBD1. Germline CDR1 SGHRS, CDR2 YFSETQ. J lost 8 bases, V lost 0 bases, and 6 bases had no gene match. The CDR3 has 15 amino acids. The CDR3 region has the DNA TGCGCCAGCAGCTTGGGGGGGACAGGGTTGGATGAGCAGTTCTTC. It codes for CASSLGGTGLDEQFF.

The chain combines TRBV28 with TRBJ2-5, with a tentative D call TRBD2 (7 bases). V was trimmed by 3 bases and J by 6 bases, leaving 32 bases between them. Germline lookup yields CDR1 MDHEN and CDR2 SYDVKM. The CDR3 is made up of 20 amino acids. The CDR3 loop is CASSLSMGGVGGGSYKTQYF. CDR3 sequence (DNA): TGTGCCAGCAGTTTGTCAATGGGGGGCGTGGGAGGGGGGTCCTATAAGACCCAGTACTTC.

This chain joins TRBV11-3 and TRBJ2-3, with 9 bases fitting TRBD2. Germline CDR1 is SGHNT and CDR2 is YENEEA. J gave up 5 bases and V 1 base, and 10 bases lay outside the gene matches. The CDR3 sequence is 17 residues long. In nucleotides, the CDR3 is TGTGCCAGCAGCTTAGGATCGCGGGAGGGCCTCATAGATACGCAGTATTTT. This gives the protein CASSLGSREGLIDTQYF.

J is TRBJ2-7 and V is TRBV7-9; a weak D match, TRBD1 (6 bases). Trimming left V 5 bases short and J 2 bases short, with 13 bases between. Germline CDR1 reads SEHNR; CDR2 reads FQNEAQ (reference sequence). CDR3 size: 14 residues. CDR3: CASSPRTETYEQYF. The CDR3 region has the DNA TGTGCCAGCAGCCCCCGGACAGAAACCTACGAGCAGTACTTC.

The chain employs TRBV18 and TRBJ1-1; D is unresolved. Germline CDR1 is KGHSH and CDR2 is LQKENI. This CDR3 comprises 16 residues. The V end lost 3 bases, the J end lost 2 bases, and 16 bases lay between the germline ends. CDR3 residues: CASSPLSLQTNTEAFF. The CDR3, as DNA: TGTGCCAGCTCACCCCTGTCTCTTCAGACAAACACTGAAGCTTTCTTT.

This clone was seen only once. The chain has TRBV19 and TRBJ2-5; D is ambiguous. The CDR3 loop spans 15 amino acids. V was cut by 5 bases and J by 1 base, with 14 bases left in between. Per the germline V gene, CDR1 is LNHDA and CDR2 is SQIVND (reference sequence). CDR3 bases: TGTGCCAGTAGTTCCAGGACCCTCGGCCAAGAGACCCAGTACTTC. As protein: CASSSRTLGQETQYF.

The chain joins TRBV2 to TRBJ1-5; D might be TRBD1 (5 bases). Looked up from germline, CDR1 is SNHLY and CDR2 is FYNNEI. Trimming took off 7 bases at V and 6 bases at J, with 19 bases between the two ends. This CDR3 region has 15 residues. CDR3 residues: CASKQGLPGSQPQHF. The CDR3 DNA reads TGTGCCAGCAAGCAGGGCCTACCTGGGAGTCAGCCCCAGCATTTT.

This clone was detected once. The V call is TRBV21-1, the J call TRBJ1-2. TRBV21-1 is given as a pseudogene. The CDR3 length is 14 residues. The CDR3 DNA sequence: TGTGCCAGCAGCACAGCCTCTCCCTTGGGTGGCTACACCTTC. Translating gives CASSTASPLGGYTF.

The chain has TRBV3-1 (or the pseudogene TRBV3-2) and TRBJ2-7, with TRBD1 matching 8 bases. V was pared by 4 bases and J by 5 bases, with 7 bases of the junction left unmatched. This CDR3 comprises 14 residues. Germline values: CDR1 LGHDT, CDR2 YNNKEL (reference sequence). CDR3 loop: CASSRDRGIHEQYF. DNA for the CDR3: TGTGCCAGCAGCCGAGACAGGGGAATACACGAGCAGTACTTC.

Here the CDR3 reads CASSLTGGKDSPLHF. CDR3 DNA: TGTGCCAGCAGCCTCACAGGGGGCAAAGATTCACCCCTCCACTTT. The V and J genes are TRBV9 and TRBJ1-6, with 9 bases aligning to TRBD1. CDR1 and CDR2 (germline): SGDLS, YYNGEE. J was trimmed by 8 bases and V by 4 bases; bases with no gene match: 7. The CDR3 runs 15 residues.

The CDR3 region has the DNA TGTGCCAGCACCCCCGAGACCGGGGAGCTGTTTTTT. Translating gives CASTPETGELFF. The chain carries TRBV12-3 or TRBV12-4 and TRBJ2-2; D uncertain. Trimming removed 7 bases from V and 5 bases from J, with 8 bases in between. The CDR3 contains 12 residues.

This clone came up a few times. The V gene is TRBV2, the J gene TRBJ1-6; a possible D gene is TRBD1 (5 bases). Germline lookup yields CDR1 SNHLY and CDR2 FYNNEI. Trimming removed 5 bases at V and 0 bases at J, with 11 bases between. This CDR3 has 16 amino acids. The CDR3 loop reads CASSRQLSSYNSPLHF. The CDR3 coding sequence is TGTGCCAGCAGTAGACAGCTTAGCTCCTATAATTCACCCCTCCACTTT.

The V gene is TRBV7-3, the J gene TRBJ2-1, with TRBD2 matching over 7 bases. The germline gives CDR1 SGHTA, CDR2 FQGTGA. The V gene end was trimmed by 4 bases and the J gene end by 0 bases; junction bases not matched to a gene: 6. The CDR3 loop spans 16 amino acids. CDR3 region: CASSSSGASSYNEQFF. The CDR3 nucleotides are TGTGCCAGCAGCTCGAGCGGGGCAAGCTCCTACAATGAGCAGTTCTTC. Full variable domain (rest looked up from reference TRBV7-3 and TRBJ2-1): GAGVSQTPSNKVTEKGKYVELRCDPISGHTALYWYRQSLGQGPEFLIYFQGTGAADDSGLPNDRFFAVRPEGSVSTLKIQRTERGDSAVYLCASSSSGASSYNEQFFGPGTRLTVL.

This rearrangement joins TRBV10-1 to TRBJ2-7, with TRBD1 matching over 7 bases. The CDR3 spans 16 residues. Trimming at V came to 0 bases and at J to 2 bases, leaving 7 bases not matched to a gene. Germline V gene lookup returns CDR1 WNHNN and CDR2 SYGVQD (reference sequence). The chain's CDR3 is CASSESGGQWTYEQYF. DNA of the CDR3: TGCGCCAGCAGTGAGTCTGGGGGACAGTGGACCTACGAGCAGTACTTC.

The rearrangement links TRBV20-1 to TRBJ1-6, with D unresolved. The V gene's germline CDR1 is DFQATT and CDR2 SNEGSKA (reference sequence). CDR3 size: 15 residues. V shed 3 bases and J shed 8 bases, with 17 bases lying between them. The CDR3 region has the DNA TGCAGTGCTAGTGACACGCCACCACTAGATTCACCCCTCCACTTT. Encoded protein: CSASDTPPLDSPLHF.

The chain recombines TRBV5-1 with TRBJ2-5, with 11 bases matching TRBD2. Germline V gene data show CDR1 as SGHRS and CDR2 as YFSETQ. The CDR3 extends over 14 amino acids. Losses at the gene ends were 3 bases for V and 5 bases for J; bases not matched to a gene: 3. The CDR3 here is CASSSGLAEETQYF. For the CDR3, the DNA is TGCGCCAGCAGCTCGGGACTAGCGGAGGAGACCCAGTACTTC.

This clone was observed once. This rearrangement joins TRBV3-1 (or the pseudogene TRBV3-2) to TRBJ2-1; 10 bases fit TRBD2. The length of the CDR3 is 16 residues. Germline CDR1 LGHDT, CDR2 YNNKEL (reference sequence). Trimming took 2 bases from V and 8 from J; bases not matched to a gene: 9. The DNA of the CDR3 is TGTGCCAGCAGCCAATTCGTTCTAGCGGGAGTCGATGAGCAGTTCTTC. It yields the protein CASSQFVLAGVDEQFF.

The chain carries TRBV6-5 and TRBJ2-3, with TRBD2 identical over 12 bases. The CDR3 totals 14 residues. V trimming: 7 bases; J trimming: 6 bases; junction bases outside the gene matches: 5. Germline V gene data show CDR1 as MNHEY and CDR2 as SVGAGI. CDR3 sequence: CASTETSGSDTQYF. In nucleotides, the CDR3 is TGTGCCAGCACCGAGACTAGCGGGAGCGATACGCAGTATTTT.

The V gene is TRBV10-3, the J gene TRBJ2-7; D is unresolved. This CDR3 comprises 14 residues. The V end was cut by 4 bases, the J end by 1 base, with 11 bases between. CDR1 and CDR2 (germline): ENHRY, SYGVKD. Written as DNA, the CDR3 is TGTGCCATCAGTGGAGGTTCTGTGTCCTACGAGCAGTACTTC. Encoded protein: CAISGGSVSYEQYF.

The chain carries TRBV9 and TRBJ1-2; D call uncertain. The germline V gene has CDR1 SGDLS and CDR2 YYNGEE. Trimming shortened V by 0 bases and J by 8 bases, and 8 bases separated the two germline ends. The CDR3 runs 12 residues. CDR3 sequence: CASSVDYLGYTF. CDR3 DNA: TGTGCCAGCAGCGTAGACTACTTGGGCTACACCTTC.